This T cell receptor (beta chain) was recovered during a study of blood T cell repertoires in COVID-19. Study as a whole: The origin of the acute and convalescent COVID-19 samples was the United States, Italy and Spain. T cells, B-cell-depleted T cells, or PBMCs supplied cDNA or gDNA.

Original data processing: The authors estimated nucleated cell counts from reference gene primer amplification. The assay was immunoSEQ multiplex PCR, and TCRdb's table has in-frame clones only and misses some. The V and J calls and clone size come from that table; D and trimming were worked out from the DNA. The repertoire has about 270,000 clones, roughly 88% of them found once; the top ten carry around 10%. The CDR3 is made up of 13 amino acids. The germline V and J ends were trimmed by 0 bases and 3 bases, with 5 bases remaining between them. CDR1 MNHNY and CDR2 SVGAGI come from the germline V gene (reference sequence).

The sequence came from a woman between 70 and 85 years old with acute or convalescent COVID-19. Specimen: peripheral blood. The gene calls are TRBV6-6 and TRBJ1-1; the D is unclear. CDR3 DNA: TGTGCCAGCAGTTACTCGGCCTACACTGAAGCTTTCTTT. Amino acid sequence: CASSYSAYTEAFF.